What follows are 17 T cell receptor beta chains derived from one specimen sequenced in a study of blood T cell repertoires in COVID-19 (dated by TCRdb to the early 2020s). The library was generated by the immunoSEQ multiplex PCR assay. TCRdb limited this immuneACCESS table to in-frame rearrangements with V and J called. A share of clones is missing; checked studies link under half to unresolved V genes, and the rest is unexplained. The sample table shows 130,000 or so clones, and roughly four fifths are seen once. 18% of the sample belongs to the ten largest clones. Sequenced: PBMCs or T cells enriched from blood (not recorded which). The receptors stem from a man younger than 45 who had recovered from COVID-19.

The chain recombines TRBV15 with TRBJ2-1, with no clear D. CDR3 size: 13 residues. V shed 0 bases and J shed 10 bases, with 10 bases lying between them. Germline lookup yields CDR1 LNHNV and CDR2 YYDKDF (reference sequence). Here the CDR3 DNA reads TGTGCCACCAGCAGAGATTTCGTACAAGAGCAGTTCTTC. Translated: CATSRDFVQEQFF.

This sequence joins TRBV2 and TRBJ1-6; 8 bases align to TRBD1. V shed 9 bases, J shed 6 bases, and the junction held 4 bases outside the gene matches. Germline values: CDR1 SNHLY, CDR2 FYNNEI. There are 13 residues in the CDR3. The CDR3 DNA is TGTGCCAGTCTAGACAGGGGTAATTCACCCCTCCACTTT. Protein product: CASLDRGNSPLHF.

V and J are TRBV6-1 and TRBJ1-6; a possible D gene is TRBD1 (5 bases). V dropped 1 base and J dropped 8 bases, with 15 bases sitting between them. This CDR3 is built from 16 residues. CDR1 is MNHNS and CDR2 is SASEGT in the germline V gene. In DNA form, the CDR3 reads TGTGCCAGCAGTGAAGTCGGGGGGGGAGAGCATTCACCCCTCCACTTT. Its translation is CASSEVGGGEHSPLHF.

This chain joins TRBV11-3 and TRBJ2-3, with 15 bases that match TRBD2. The germline CDR1 and CDR2 sequences are SGHNT and YENEEA. The CDR3 is 16 amino acids. V was pared by 5 bases and J by 6 bases, with 6 bases of the junction left unmatched. CDR3 coding DNA: TGTGCCAGCAGCCCGGGACTAGCGGGAGGACGCGATACGCAGTATTTT. Its translation: CASSPGLAGGRDTQYF.

This chain joins TRBV6-1 and TRBJ2-7; 11 nucleotides match TRBD2. The CDR3 extends over 14 amino acids. Trimming removed 3 bases from V and 5 bases from J; junction bases left unmatched: 3. Germline V gene sequence: CDR1 MNHNS, CDR2 SASEGT. The CDR3 DNA is TGTGCCAGCAGTGAGCCGGGACTAGCGGACGAGCAGTACTTC. It yields the protein CASSEPGLADEQYF.

The chain has TRBV7-9 and TRBJ2-1, with TRBD2 identical over 10 bases. The CDR3 has 17 residues. The trim removed 5 bases at V and 9 bases at J, leaving 16 bases unmatched. Germline V gene sequence: CDR1 SEHNR, CDR2 FQNEAQ (reference sequence). The CDR3 nucleotides read TGTGCCAGCAGCCCAGCGAACGCTAGCGGGAGTCGCAGTGAGCAGTTCTTC. Protein product: CASSPANASGSRSEQFF. Filled out from reference TRBV7-9 and TRBJ2-1, the complete variable domain reads DTGVSQNPRHKITKRGQNVTFRCDPISEHNRLYWYRQTLGQGPEFLTYFQNEAQLEKSRLLSDRFSAERPKGSFSTLEIQRTEQGDSAMYLCASSPANASGSRSEQFFGPGTRLTVL.

The chain links TRBV11-2 to TRBJ2-5; 9 nucleotides match TRBD2. Trimming cost V 8 bases and J 3 bases; bases outside gene matches: 4. The CDR3 sequence is 13 residues long. CDR1 is SGHAT, CDR2 FQNNGV, per germline. CDR3 in amino acids: CASGGRAEETQYF. The CDR3 DNA is TGTGCCAGCGGCGGGAGGGCCGAAGAGACCCAGTACTTC.

The CDR3 loop reads CSVESTKQGNTEAFF. DNA of the CDR3: TGCAGCGTTGAATCTACAAAGCAGGGAAACACTGAAGCTTTCTTT. The V call is TRBV29-1, the J call TRBJ1-1, with TRBD1 as a possible D gene (5 bases). The V gene's germline CDR1 is SQVTM and CDR2 ANQGSEA. The CDR3 has 15 amino acids. Trimming removed 2 bases at V and 2 bases at J, with 15 bases between.

The J gene is TRBJ1-2, the V gene TRBV5-1, with D possibly matching TRBD1 (5 bases). Trimming took 4 bases from V and 2 from J, leaving 9 bases between them. Germline CDR1 SGHRS, CDR2 YFSETQ. This CDR3 has 13 residues. CDR3 in DNA: TGCGCCAGCAGCGTACAGGCAAACTATGGCTACACCTTC. Its translation: CASSVQANYGYTF.

This clone showed up just once. The chain carries TRBV27 and TRBJ1-4, with D possibly being TRBD1 (5 bases). Trimming stripped 9 bases from V and 3 bases from J, with 11 bases between. The V gene's germline CDR1 is MNHEY and CDR2 SMNVEV (reference sequence). The CDR3 loop spans 13 amino acids. CDR3 region: CARVTDSNEKLFF. The CDR3 bases are TGTGCCAGAGTGACAGACTCTAATGAAAAACTGTTTTTT.

This chain links TRBV5-4 with TRBJ2-1; 10 bases map to TRBD2. The CDR3 is 15 residues long. V trimming: 3 bases; J trimming: 7 bases; junction bases outside the gene matches: 7. Germline V gives CDR1 SGHNT, CDR2 YYREEE (reference sequence). This CDR3 is CASSYPSGSGNEQFF. The CDR3, as DNA: TGTGCCAGCAGCTACCCTAGCGGGAGTGGGAATGAGCAGTTCTTC.

This sequence joins TRBV4-1 and TRBJ2-1; 12 bases match TRBD2. Germline V CDR1 and CDR2: MGHRA, YSYEKL. The V and J ends lost 3 bases and 2 bases, in that order; junction bases with no gene match: 11. The length of the CDR3 is 19 residues. The DNA for the CDR3 is TGCGCCAGCAGCCACCGACTAGCGGGAGAGGCCGCGGCCTACAATGAGCAGTTCTTC. It translates to CASSHRLAGEAAAYNEQFF.

The chain recombines TRBV11-2 with TRBJ2-7, with D possibly TRBD1 on 5 matching bases. The CDR3 contains 15 residues. Deletions cut 1 base from V and 4 bases from J, with 14 bases between. Germline V CDR1 and CDR2: SGHAT, FQNNGV. CDR3 sequence: CASSLGAGQGYEQYF. CDR3 DNA sequence: TGTGCCAGCAGCTTAGGGGCAGGGCAGGGTTACGAGCAGTACTTC.

The chain carries TRBV29-1 and TRBJ1-3, with TRBD1 matching 9 bases. After removal of 3 bases from V and 8 bases from J, the junction contained 8 bases not matched to a gene. CDR3 length equals 14 residues. Germline CDR1 and CDR2: SQVTM and ANQGSEA. CDR3 sequence reads: CSVDIPGQGHTIYF. The CDR3 DNA reads TGCAGCGTTGACATACCGGGACAGGGACACACCATATATTTT.

The table lists this clone with a count of one. J is TRBJ2-3 and V is TRBV2; TRBD2 matches 8 bases. This CDR3 has 17 residues. Germline loops: CDR1 SNHLY, CDR2 FYNNEI. The junction had 10 bases not matched to a gene; V was cut back by 4 bases and J by 1 base. The CDR3 bases are TGTGCCAGCAGTGTTTTGCCGGGGGGGCTTGGCACAGATACGCAGTATTTT. Translation: CASSVLPGGLGTDTQYF.

The rearrangement uses TRBV5-4 and TRBJ1-4; 11 bases agree with TRBD1. The CDR3 covers 15 residues. Germline lookup yields CDR1 SGHNT and CDR2 YYREEE (reference sequence). V trimming: 4 bases; J trimming: 7 bases; junction bases outside the gene matches: 6. The chain's CDR3 is CASSQGTGGSEKLFF. The CDR3 DNA sequence: TGTGCCAGCAGCCAAGGGACAGGGGGAAGTGAAAAACTGTTTTTT.

The J gene is TRBJ2-3, the V gene TRBV6-5, with D possibly being TRBD1 (5 bases). The V end was cut by 0 bases, the J end by 8 bases, with 12 bases between. Per germline, CDR1 MNHEY and CDR2 SVGAGI. CDR3 length equals 14 residues. This chain's CDR3 is CASSYSSRAGTQYF. The CDR3 region has the DNA TGTGCCAGCAGTTACTCGTCCAGGGCTGGTACGCAGTATTTT.